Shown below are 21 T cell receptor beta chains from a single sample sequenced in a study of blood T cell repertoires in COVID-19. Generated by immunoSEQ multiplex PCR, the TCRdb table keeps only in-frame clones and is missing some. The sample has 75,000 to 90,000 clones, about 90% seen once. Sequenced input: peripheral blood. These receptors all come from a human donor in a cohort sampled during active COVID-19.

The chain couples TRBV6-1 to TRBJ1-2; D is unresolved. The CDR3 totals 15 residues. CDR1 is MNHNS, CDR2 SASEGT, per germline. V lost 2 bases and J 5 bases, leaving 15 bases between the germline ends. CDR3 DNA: TGTGCCAGCAGTGAAAACGGCGCCGGCGGTTATGGCTACACCTTC. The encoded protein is CASSENGAGGYGYTF.

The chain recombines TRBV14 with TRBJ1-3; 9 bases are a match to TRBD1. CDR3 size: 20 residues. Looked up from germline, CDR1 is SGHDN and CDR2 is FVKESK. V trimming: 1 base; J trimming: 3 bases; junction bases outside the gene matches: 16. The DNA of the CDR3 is TGTGCCAGCAGCCAAGTAGGGGGGCCGGGACAGGGATCGCTTGGAAACACCATATATTTT. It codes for CASSQVGGPGQGSLGNTIYF.

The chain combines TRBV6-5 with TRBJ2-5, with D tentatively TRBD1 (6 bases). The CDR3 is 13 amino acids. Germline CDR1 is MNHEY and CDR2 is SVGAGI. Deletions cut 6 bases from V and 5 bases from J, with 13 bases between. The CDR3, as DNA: TGTGCCAGCAGAAACCAAGGGGGTGAGACCCAGTACTTC. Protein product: CASRNQGGETQYF.

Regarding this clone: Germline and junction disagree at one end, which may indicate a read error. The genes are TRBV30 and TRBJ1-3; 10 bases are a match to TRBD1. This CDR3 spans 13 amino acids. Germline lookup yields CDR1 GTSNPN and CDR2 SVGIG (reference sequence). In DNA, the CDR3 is TGTGCCTGGAGTGTACCGGAGACAGGGGGCTTGGATTTT. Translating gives CAWSVPETGGLDF. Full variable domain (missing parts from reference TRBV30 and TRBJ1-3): SQTIHQWPATLVQPVGSPLSLECTVEGTSNPNLYWYRQAAGRGLQLLFYSVGIGQISSEVPQNLSASRPQDRQFILSSKKLLLSDSGFYLCAWSVPETGGLDFGEGSWLTVV.

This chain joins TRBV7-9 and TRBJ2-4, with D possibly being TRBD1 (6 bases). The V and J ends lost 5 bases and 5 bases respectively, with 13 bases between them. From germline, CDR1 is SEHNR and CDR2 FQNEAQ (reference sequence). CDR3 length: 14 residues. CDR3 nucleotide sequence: TGTGCCAGCAGCCCGCAGGGGTCCCAAAACATTCAGTACTTC. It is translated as CASSPQGSQNIQYF.

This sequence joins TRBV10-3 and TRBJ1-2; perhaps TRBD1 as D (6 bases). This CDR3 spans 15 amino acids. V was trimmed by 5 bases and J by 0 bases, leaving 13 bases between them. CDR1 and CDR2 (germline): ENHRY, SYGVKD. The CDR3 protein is CAISRTEAANYGYTF. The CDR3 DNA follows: TGTGCCATCAGTAGGACAGAGGCGGCTAACTATGGCTACACCTTC.

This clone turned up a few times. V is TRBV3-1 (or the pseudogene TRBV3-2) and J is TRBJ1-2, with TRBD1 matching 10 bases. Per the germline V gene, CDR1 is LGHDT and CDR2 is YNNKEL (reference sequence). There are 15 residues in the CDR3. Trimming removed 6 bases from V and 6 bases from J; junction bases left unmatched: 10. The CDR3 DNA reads TGTGCCAGCAGGGTTTCGGGACAGGGGCAAGATGGCTACACCTTC. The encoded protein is CASRVSGQGQDGYTF.

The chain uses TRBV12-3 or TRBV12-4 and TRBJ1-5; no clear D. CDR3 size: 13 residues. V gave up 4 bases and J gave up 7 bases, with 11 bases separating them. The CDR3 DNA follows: TGTGCCAGCAGTTCCCGGGTATACCAGCCCCAGCATTTT. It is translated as CASSSRVYQPQHF.

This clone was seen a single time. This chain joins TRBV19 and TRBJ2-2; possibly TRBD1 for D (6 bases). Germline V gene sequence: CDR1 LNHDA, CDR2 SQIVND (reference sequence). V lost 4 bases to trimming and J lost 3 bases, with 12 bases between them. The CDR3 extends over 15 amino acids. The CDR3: CASSTGDGDTGELFF. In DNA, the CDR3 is TGTGCCAGTAGTACAGGGGACGGGGACACCGGGGAGCTGTTTTTT.

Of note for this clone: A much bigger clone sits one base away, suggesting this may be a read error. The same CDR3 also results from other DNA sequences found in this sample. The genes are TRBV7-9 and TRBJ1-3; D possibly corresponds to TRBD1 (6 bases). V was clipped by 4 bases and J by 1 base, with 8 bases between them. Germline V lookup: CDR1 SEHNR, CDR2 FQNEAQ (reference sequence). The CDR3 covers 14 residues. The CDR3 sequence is CASSSGTSGNTIYF. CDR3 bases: TGTGCCAGCAGCTCCGGGACATCTGGAAACACCATATATTTT.

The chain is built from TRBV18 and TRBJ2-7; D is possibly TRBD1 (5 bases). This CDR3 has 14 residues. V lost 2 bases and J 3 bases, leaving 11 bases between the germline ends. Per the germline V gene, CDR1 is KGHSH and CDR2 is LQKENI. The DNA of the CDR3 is TGTGCCAGCTCACCAGGGTTGCAGGGCTACGAGCAGTACTTC. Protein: CASSPGLQGYEQYF. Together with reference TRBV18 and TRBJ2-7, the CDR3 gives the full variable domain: NAGVMQNPRHLVRRRGQEARLRCSPMKGHSHVYWYRQLPEEGLKFMVYLQKENIIDESGMPKERFSAEFPKEGPSILRIQQVVRGDSAAYFCASSPGLQGYEQYFGPGTRLTVT.

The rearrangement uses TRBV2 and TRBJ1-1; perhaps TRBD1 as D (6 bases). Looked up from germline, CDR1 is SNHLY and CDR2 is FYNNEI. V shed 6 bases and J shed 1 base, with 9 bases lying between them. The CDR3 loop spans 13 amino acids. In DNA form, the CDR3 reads TGTGCCAGCAGGGACAGCCCGAACACTGAAGCTTTCTTT. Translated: CASRDSPNTEAFF.

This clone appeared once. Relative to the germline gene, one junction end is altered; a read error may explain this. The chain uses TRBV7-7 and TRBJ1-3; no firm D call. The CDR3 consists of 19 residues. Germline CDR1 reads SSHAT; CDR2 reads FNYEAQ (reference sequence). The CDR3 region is CASSSTPHRGGNSGNTIYF. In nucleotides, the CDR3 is TGTGCTAGCAGTTCAACCCCCCACCGCGGCGGAAACTCTGGAAACACCATATATTTT.

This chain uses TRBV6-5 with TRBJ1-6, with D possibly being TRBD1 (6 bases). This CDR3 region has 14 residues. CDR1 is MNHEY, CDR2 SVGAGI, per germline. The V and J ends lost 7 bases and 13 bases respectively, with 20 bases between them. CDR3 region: CASIPDSTQRPLHF. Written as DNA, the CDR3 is TGTGCCAGCATTCCGGACAGCACGCAGAGGCCCCTCCACTTT.

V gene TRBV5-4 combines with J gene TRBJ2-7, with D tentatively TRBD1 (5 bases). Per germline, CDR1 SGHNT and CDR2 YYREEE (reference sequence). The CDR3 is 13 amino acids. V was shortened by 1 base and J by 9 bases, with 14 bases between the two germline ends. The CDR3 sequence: CASSLPNTRGQYF. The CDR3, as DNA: TGTGCCAGCAGCTTGCCGAACACAAGGGGGCAGTACTTC.

The CDR3 DNA reads TGTGCCAGCAGCTTAGCGGGCAGTCAAGAGACCCAGTACTTC. Translation: CASSLAGSQETQYF. The chain uses TRBV7-2 and TRBJ2-5, with D unclear. The CDR3 sequence is 14 residues long. From germline, CDR1 is SGHTA and CDR2 FQGNSA. V lost 0 bases and J 2 bases, leaving 7 bases between the germline ends. Using reference TRBV7-2 and TRBJ2-5 for the parts outside the CDR3, the full variable domain is GAGVSQSPSNKVTEKGKDVELRCDPISGHTALYWYRQSLGQGLEFLIYFQGNSAPDKSGLPSDRFSAERTGGSVSTLTIQRTQQEDSAVYLCASSLAGSQETQYFGPGTRLLVL.

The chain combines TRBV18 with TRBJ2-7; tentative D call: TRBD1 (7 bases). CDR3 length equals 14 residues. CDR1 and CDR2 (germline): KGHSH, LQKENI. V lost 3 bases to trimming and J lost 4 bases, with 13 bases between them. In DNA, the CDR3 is TGTGCCAGCTCACCTTCGACAGGGAGGTACGAGCAGTACTTC. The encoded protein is CASSPSTGRYEQYF. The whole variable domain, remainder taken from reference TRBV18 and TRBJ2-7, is NAGVMQNPRHLVRRRGQEARLRCSPMKGHSHVYWYRQLPEEGLKFMVYLQKENIIDESGMPKERFSAEFPKEGPSILRIQQVVRGDSAAYFCASSPSTGRYEQYFGPGTRLTVT.

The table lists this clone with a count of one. CDR3 nucleotides: TGTGCCAGTCACCCCGGGACAGGACACAATGAGCAGTTCTTC. Translating it yields CASHPGTGHNEQFF. The rearrangement joins TRBV19 to TRBJ2-1, with TRBD1 identical over 8 bases. V lost 8 bases to trimming and J lost 5 bases; unmatched junction nucleotides: 8. This CDR3 spans 14 amino acids. Germline CDR1 reads LNHDA; CDR2 reads SQIVND (reference sequence).

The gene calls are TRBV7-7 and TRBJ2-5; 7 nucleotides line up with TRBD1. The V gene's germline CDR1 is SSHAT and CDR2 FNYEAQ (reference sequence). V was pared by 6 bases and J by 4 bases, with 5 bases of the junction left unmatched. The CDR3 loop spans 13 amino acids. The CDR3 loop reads CASSSDRVETQYF. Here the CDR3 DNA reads TGTGCCAGCAGTTCTGACAGGGTAGAGACCCAGTACTTC.

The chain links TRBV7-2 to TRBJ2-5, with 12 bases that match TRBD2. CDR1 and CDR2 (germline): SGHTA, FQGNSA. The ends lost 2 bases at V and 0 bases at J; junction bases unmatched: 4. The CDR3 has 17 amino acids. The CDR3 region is CASSLHGLAGNQETQYF. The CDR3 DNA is TGTGCCAGCAGCTTACATGGACTAGCGGGGAACCAAGAGACCCAGTACTTC.

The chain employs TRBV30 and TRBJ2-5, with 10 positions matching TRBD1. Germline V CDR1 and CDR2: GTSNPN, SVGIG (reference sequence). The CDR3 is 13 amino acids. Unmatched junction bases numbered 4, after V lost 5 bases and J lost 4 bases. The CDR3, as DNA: TGTGCCTGGGGGACAGGGGTAGGAGAGACCCAGTACTTC. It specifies CAWGTGVGETQYF.